Presented here are 13 T cell receptor beta chains from one specimen sequenced in a study of cytomegalovirus exposure and HLA in healthy donors (dated by TCRdb to the late 2010s). Libraries were prepared through the immunoSEQ multiplex PCR assay. The multiplex PCR relied on a mix of 60 forward primers for TCR Vbeta segments and 13 reverse primers for TCR Jbeta segments. TCRdb limited this immuneACCESS table to in-frame rearrangements with V and J called. A share of clones is missing; checked studies link under half to unresolved V genes, and the rest is unexplained. The sample table contains fewer than 150,000 clones; only one count was recorded for around 80% of them. The ten largest clones represent over 2% of the sample. Specimen: PBMCs. The receptors were gathered from a man aged 30 to 39 in good health and CMV-seronegative.

This chain uses TRBV2 with TRBJ2-7; TRBD2 aligns across 7 bases. Trimming cost V 4 bases and J 2 bases; bases outside gene matches: 14. This CDR3 has 17 residues. Germline V gene sequence: CDR1 SNHLY, CDR2 FYNNEI. CDR3 loop: CASSAMGEGSATYEQYF. The CDR3 DNA is TGTGCCAGCAGTGCGATGGGGGAGGGTTCCGCAACCTACGAGCAGTACTTC. Full variable domain (missing parts from reference TRBV2 and TRBJ2-7): EPEVTQTPSHQVTQMGQEVILRCVPISNHLYFYWYRQILGQKVEFLVSFYNNEISEKSEIFDDQFSVERPDGSNFTLKIRSTKLEDSAMYFCASSAMGEGSATYEQYFGPGTRLTVT.

The V and J genes are TRBV6-6 and TRBJ1-2; no clear D gene. V lost 7 bases and J 4 bases, leaving 16 bases between the germline ends. There are 14 residues in the CDR3. The germline CDR1 and CDR2 sequences are MNHNY and SVGAGI (reference sequence). The CDR3 loop is CASTERQVFYGYTF. The CDR3 DNA reads as TGTGCCAGCACCGAAAGGCAGGTCTTCTATGGCTACACCTTC.

This chain uses TRBV18 with TRBJ2-1, with TRBD2 matching 8 bases. In germline, CDR1 is KGHSH, CDR2 LQKENI. The length of the CDR3 is 14 residues. After removal of 3 bases from V and 10 bases from J, the junction contained 8 bases not matched to a gene. CDR3 sequence: CASSPNFSSGEQFF. The CDR3 DNA reads TGTGCCAGCTCACCCAACTTTTCTAGCGGGGAGCAGTTCTTC.

The chain employs TRBV6-1 and TRBJ1-4; TRBD1 might be the D (6 bases). V shed 2 bases and J shed 0 bases, with 19 bases lying between them. The CDR3 runs to 19 residues. Germline V CDR1 and CDR2: MNHNS, SASEGT. The CDR3 here is CASSERGTPIGATNEKLFF. In nucleotides, the CDR3 is TGTGCCAGCAGTGAAAGGGGGACCCCCATAGGAGCAACTAATGAAAAACTGTTTTTT.

The V call is TRBV13, the J call TRBJ2-7; 7 positions agree with TRBD1. The V and J ends lost 2 bases and 2 bases, in that order; junction bases with no gene match: 6. From germline, CDR1 is PRHDT and CDR2 FYEKMQ (reference sequence). The CDR3 covers 15 residues. CDR3 coding DNA: TGTGCCAGCAGCTTAAAACCGGGACAGACCTACGAGCAGTACTTC. Translated: CASSLKPGQTYEQYF.

This chain uses TRBV6-1 with TRBJ1-2, with 7 bases matching TRBD1. CDR1 is MNHNS and CDR2 is SASEGT in the germline V gene. The J segment lost 2 bases and the V segment lost 7 bases, leaving 4 bases of the junction unmatched. The CDR3 spans 13 residues. Here the CDR3 reads CASNPTGNYGYTF. The CDR3 nucleotides are TGTGCCAGCAACCCGACAGGGAACTATGGCTACACCTTC.

The rearrangement uses TRBV7-9 and TRBJ1-3; the match to TRBD1 covers 7 bases. The CDR3 consists of 17 residues. Germline V gene lookup returns CDR1 SEHNR and CDR2 FQNEAQ (reference sequence). The V gene end was trimmed by 1 base and the J gene end by 1 base; junction bases not matched to a gene: 7. The CDR3 is CASSLGTGGLSGNTIYF. CDR3 DNA sequence: TGTGCCAGCAGCTTAGGGACAGGTGGCCTTTCTGGAAACACCATATATTTT.

This clone was counted between two and nine times. The chain carries TRBV6-1 and TRBJ2-7; maybe TRBD2 (6 bases). The germline V gene encodes CDR1 MNHNS and CDR2 SASEGT. Trimming took 6 bases from V and 6 from J, leaving 21 bases between them. The CDR3 extends over 15 amino acids. The CDR3 nucleotides are TGTGCCAGCAGCCCCCAAATGACTAGTCTAACCGAGCAGTACTTC. Translating it yields CASSPQMTSLTEQYF.

The chain is built from TRBV10-1 and TRBJ2-3; no clear D. The CDR3 totals 15 residues. CDR1 WNHNN and CDR2 SYGVQD come from the germline V gene (reference sequence). V lost 3 bases and J lost 2, with 12 bases in between. This CDR3 is CASSDGRISTDTQYF. The CDR3 DNA reads TGCGCCAGCAGTGACGGCAGGATATCCACAGATACGCAGTATTTT.

The rearrangement links TRBV5-5 to TRBJ2-7, with 8 bases lining up with TRBD2. CDR3 length equals 15 residues. After removal of 3 bases from V and 2 bases from J, the junction contained 7 bases not matched to a gene. Germline V gene lookup returns CDR1 SGHKS and CDR2 YYEKEE (reference sequence). DNA for the CDR3: TGTGCCAGCAGCTCACTTCAGGGACTAGCCTACGAGCAGTACTTC. It codes for CASSSLQGLAYEQYF.

The J gene is TRBJ2-1, the V gene TRBV7-8; the D gene is possibly TRBD1 (6 bases). The CDR3 is 14 amino acids. CDR1 SGHVS and CDR2 FQNEAQ come from the germline V gene. Trimming removed 5 bases from V and 2 bases from J, with 10 bases in between. The CDR3, as DNA: TGTGCCAGCAGCAGGCAGGGGCCCTACAATGAGCAGTTCTTC. It is translated as CASSRQGPYNEQFF.

J is TRBJ2-7 and V is TRBV11-3; a possible D gene is TRBD1 (5 bases). The CDR3 sequence is 17 residues long. Looked up from germline, CDR1 is SGHNT and CDR2 is YENEEA. V was pared by 5 bases and J by 0 bases, with 20 bases between. The CDR3 DNA sequence: TGTGCCAGCAGCCCCCTCTCACAGGACATAACCTCCTACGAGCAGTACTTC. This translates into CASSPLSQDITSYEQYF. Together with reference TRBV11-3 and TRBJ2-7, the CDR3 gives the full variable domain: EAGVVQSPRYKIIEKKQPVAFWCNPISGHNTLYWYLQNLGQGPELLIRYENEEAVDDSQLPKDRFSAERLKGVDSTLKIQPAELGDSAVYLCASSPLSQDITSYEQYFGPGTRLTVT.

The V gene is TRBV9, the J gene TRBJ1-1, with D unclear. CDR1 and CDR2 (germline): SGDLS, YYNGEE. Trimming removed 3 bases at V and 6 bases at J, with 12 bases between. The CDR3 runs to 13 residues. The CDR3 here is CASSETLGAEAFF. CDR3 sequence (DNA): TGTGCCAGCAGCGAGACCCTAGGAGCTGAAGCTTTCTTT.